The T cell receptor (beta chain) under discussion was sequenced for a study of blood T cell repertoires in COVID-19. On the study more broadly: The samples span acute and convalescent COVID-19 from the United States, Italy and Spain. T cells, B-cell-depleted T cells, or PBMCs provided the cDNA or gDNA that served as material.

In the original workflow: Researchers report that nucleated cell counts were estimated from reference gene primer amplification. Here immunoSEQ multiplex PCR was the method, and the copy in TCRdb shows in-frame clones only, minus some. Clone size and the V and J calls come from that table; the DNA yielded D and trimming. The data show fewer than 350,000 clones, just over 90% seen once. Recruitment covered roughly 22 US areas and drew participants whose ages spanned roughly 18 to 100 years. From germline, CDR1 is MGHRA and CDR2 YSYEKL. V lost 1 base to trimming and J lost 8 bases; unmatched junction nucleotides: 4. CDR3 length: 15 amino acids.

The TCR was taken from a woman between 35 and 50 years old with acute COVID-19. J is TRBJ1-6 and V is TRBV4-1; 8 positions agree with TRBD1. The sequenced material came from PBMCs or T cells enriched from blood (not recorded which). CDR3 coding DNA: TGCGCCAGCAGCCAAGGGACAGGGCGATATTCACCCCTCCACTTT. Translation: CASSQGTGRYSPLHF.